This T cell receptor (beta chain) emerged from a study of long-term antiretroviral therapy in people with HIV. Study results and limitations: Relative to control repertoires, HIV repertoires exhibited narrower CDR3 length ranges.

Germline CDR1 and CDR2: PRHDT and FYEKMQ (reference sequence). The CDR3 sequence is 14 residues long. Trimming cost V 5 bases and J 2 bases; bases outside gene matches: 4. This clone has just a few counts. As yet, its antigen is unknown. Survey level was the resolution at which the v3.0 immunoSEQ assay ran. Sequencing of each sample targeted 40,000-50,000 T-cell genomes. Sequenced by immunoSEQ multiplex PCR; TCRdb stores in-frame clones only, minus some. The sample contains around 28,000 clones, about 89% of which appear only once. V gene TRBV13 combines with J gene TRBJ2-7; 9 bases agree with TRBD1. The sequencing used unsorted PBMCs, collected 3.1 years after starting antiretroviral therapy. The clonotype originates from a man between 18 and 35 years old with HIV. The CDR3 bases are TGTGCCAGCAGCCAGGGACAGGGTACCTACGAGCAGTACTTC. Translation gives CASSQGQGTYEQYF.